This T cell receptor beta chain is drawn from a study of T cell responses to AZD1222 COVID-19 vaccine. Study-wide findings and caveats: Just five to seven people given AZD1222 tested seropositive at baseline.

Between the trimmed V and J ends, which lost 6 bases and 0 bases, there was a span of 13 bases. The length of the CDR3 is 15 residues. Germline loops: CDR1 MNHNS, CDR2 SASEGT. As for this clone: As yet, its antigen is unknown.

The repertoire was sequenced with immunoSEQ multiplex PCR; TCRdb's copy has only in-frame clones and lacks some. There are about 200,000 clones in the sample; over 85% occur only once, and more than 0.8% lies in the top ten. The chain couples TRBV6-1 to TRBJ2-3; D is undetermined. The sequence was obtained from an adult who received the AZD1222 COVID-19 vaccine. The sample was peripheral blood, taken 28 days after the second AZD1222 dose. DNA of the CDR3: TGTGCCAGCAGGGCCTCGGGTGCTAGCACAGATACGCAGTATTTT. The encoded protein is CASRASGASTDTQYF.